The rows below give T cell receptor beta chains drawn from one sample of a study of shared clonotypes between healthy human individuals. Data came from immunoSEQ multiplex PCR; TCRdb stores just in-frame clones and leaves some out. This sample yields under 2,000,000 clones, of which just under 95% are seen a single time; under 1.5% belongs to the top ten. Sequenced: naive CD8+ T cells sorted from blood. These receptors were taken from a young man in good health. CDR3s include the opening cysteine and the closing phenylalanine or tryptophan. The order of the fields is D gene, clone size, J gene, V gene, CDR3 DNA, CDR3 protein. D genes are given only for firm matches. Some rows mark clone size as missing; the rest say once, few, many or name a class of expanded clone.

TRBD2 . TRBJ2-2 TRBV5-1 TGCGCCAGCACCCCAGGCCCTAGCGGGGGTAACACCGGGGAGCTGTTTTTT CASTPGPSGGNTGELFF
. . TRBJ1-1 TRBV5-6 TGTGCCAGCAGCTTGAACACTGAAGCTTTCTTT CASSLNTEAFF
TRBD2 . TRBJ2-1 TRBV5-1 TGCGCCAGCTCGGGACGGGTAGCGGGTTATGCCTCCTACAATGAGCAGTTCTTC CASSGRVAGYASYNEQFF
TRBD1 . TRBJ2-7 TRBV7-2 TGTGCCAGCAGCTTAAGGCTTACTGGACAGGGATTCTCCTACGAGCAGTACTTC CASSLRLTGQGFSYEQYF
TRBD2 . TRBJ2-1 TRBV6-5 TGTGCCAGCAGCTTGGGGACTAACAACTACAATGAGCAGTTCTTC CASSLGTNNYNEQFF
TRBD2 once TRBJ2-1 TRBV7-6 TGTGCCAGCAGCCCTACACTAGCGGGAGGGATCTACAATGAGCAGTTCTTC CASSPTLAGGIYNEQFF
TRBD2 . TRBJ2-3 TRBV27 TGTGCCAGCAACACCGGGACTAGCCTTTACGGGGCGCAGTATTTT CASNTGTSLYGAQYF
TRBD2 . TRBJ2-5 TRBV4-3 TGCGCCAGCAGCGGGGGTGCTAGCGGGAGTTGGCCGGAGACCCAGTACTTC CASSGGASGSWPETQYF
. once TRBJ1-1 TRBV5-6 TGTGCCAGCAGCTTGGAGGGCGGACCGAGGATGAACACTGAAGCTTTCTTT CASSLEGGPRMNTEAFF
. . TRBJ2-7 TRBV5-5 TGTGCCAGCAGCTTTTACCGAGCCTACGAGCAGTACTTC CASSFYRAYEQYF
. . TRBJ1-6 TRBV12-5 TGTGCTAGTGGTTTGGTACAGGCGTCCTACTCCGACACCCTCCACTTT CASGLVQASYSDTLHF
. . TRBJ2-1 TRBV5-6 TGTGCCAGCAGCTTTTCAGCCTTCCTAGGGTACAATGAGCAGTTCTTC CASSFSAFLGYNEQFF
. . TRBJ2-3 TRBV27 TGTGCCAGCAGCTTGGGCACCCTTCGCACAGATACGCAGTATTTT CASSLGTLRTDTQYF
. . TRBJ1-3 TRBV9 TGTGCCAGCAGCGTAGATGACTGGGGCGCATCTGGAAACACCATATATTTT CASSVDDWGASGNTIYF
. . TRBJ1-1 TRBV19 TGTGCCAGTCACGCAGTGGGGAACACTGAAGCTTTCTTT CASHAVGNTEAFF
. . TRBJ2-2 TRBV7-9 TGTGCCAGCAGCCCTCCGACGGATACGAACACCGGGGAGCTGTTTTTT CASSPPTDTNTGELFF
TRBD1 . TRBJ1-2 TRBV25-1 TGTGCCAGCATCCCACTCCGGGACAGGGGCCACTATGGCTACACCTTC CASIPLRDRGHYGYTF
TRBD1 few TRBJ2-7 TRBV27 TGTGCCAGCAAGCAGGGGGCATCTGGCTACGAGCAGTACTTC CASKQGASGYEQYF
TRBD1 . TRBJ1-2 TRBV9 TGTGCCAGCAACCTCCCGTCAGGGGGACAGAACTATGGCTACACCTTC CASNLPSGGQNYGYTF
. . TRBJ2-1 TRBV7-9 TGTGCCAGCAGCCCTGGAGGGGGGCCGGTATACAATGAGCAGTTCTTC CASSPGGGPVYNEQFF
TRBD2 . TRBJ2-2 TRBV5-1 TGCGCCAGCAGCTTGGTAGCGGGGGTCGTCACCGGGGAGCTGTTTTTT CASSLVAGVVTGELFF
. once TRBJ1-2 TRBV27 TGTGCCAGCAGTTCGTTGGGAAACTATGGCTACACCTTC CASSSLGNYGYTF
. . TRBJ1-5 TRBV27 TGTGCCAGCCGACAGGCGTTTCAGCCCCAGCATTTT CASRQAFQPQHF
TRBD2 . TRBJ2-7 TRBV7-8 TGTGCCAGCAGCTCCGGACTAGCGGGAGCTAAAGTCGTCTACGAGCAGTACTTC CASSSGLAGAKVVYEQYF
TRBD2 . TRBJ2-3 TRBV19 TGTGCCAGTAGACCACTAGCGGAGGGCACAGATACGCAGTATTTT CASRPLAEGTDTQYF
. . TRBJ2-5 TRBV19 TGTGCCAGTAGTATGAGAGAAGGTGGAGAGACCCAGTACTTC CASSMREGGETQYF
. . TRBJ2-2 TRBV9 TGTGCCAGCAGCGTAGGGCAGGGGGAGCTGTTTTTT CASSVGQGELFF
. . TRBJ1-5 TRBV4-1 TGCGCCAGCAGCCAAGAGTATTTGGGCAATCAGCCCCAGCATTTT CASSQEYLGNQPQHF